Listed here are 4 T cell receptor beta chains from one sample, sequenced in a study of blood T cell repertoires in COVID-19. This table comes from immunoSEQ multiplex PCR, and its TCRdb copy is limited to in-frame clones, with some not included. The table lists 430,000 or so clones, approximately 90% of them singletons, with approximately 2% in the top ten. Sequenced input: PBMCs or T cells enriched from blood (not recorded which). These receptors all come from a woman between 35 and 50 years old who had recovered from COVID-19.

The CDR3 here is CASSYLGRGMNTEAFF. The CDR3 DNA follows: TGTGCCAGCAGTTACTTGGGGCGGGGGATGAACACTGAAGCTTTCTTT. V and J are TRBV6-5 and TRBJ1-1; TRBD1 is a possible D gene (5 bases). The CDR3 has 16 residues. The ends were cut back, 1 base at V and 0 bases at J, with 12 bases in the middle. Germline CDR1 and CDR2: MNHEY and SVGAGI.

V usage is TRBV27 and J usage is TRBJ1-5; a possible D gene is TRBD1 (5 bases). V was trimmed by 5 bases and J by 6 bases, leaving 14 bases between them. CDR1 is MNHEY and CDR2 is SMNVEV in the germline V gene (reference sequence). The CDR3 extends over 14 amino acids. The CDR3 region is CASSPYGGIQPQHF. CDR3 bases: TGTGCCAGCAGTCCCTATGGGGGGATTCAGCCCCAGCATTTT.

J is TRBJ2-3 and V is TRBV6-5, with D possibly being TRBD1 (6 bases). The V gene lost 6 bases and the J gene lost 6 bases, with 7 bases spanning the gap. CDR3 length: 11 amino acids. Germline lookup yields CDR1 MNHEY and CDR2 SVGAGI. The CDR3 sequence is CASSQGDTQYF. The CDR3 nucleotides are TGTGCCAGCAGCCAGGGGGATACGCAGTATTTT.

This clone was seen a few times. The chain combines TRBV5-1 with TRBJ2-1; weak D call: TRBD2 (6 bases). Germline CDR1 reads SGHRS; CDR2 reads YFSETQ. The CDR3 is 16 residues long. V gave up 1 base and J gave up 0 bases, with 11 bases separating them. In DNA, the CDR3 is TGCGCCAGCAGCTTGTCCGGCGGGAACTCCTACAATGAGCAGTTCTTC. It specifies CASSLSGGNSYNEQFF.